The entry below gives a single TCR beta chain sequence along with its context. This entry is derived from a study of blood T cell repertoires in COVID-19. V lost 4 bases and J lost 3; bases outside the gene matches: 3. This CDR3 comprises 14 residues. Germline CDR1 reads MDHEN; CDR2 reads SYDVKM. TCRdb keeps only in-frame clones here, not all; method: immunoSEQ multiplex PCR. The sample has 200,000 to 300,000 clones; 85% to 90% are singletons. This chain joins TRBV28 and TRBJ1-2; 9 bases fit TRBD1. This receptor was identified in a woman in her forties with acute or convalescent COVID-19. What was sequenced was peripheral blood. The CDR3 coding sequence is TGTGCCAGCAGTTCCGGGACAGGGTACTATGGCTACACCTTC. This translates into CASSSGTGYYGYTF.